This T cell receptor (beta chain) came from a study of memory CD4+ T cells and cytomegalovirus serostatus (dated by TCRdb to between 2018 and 2020). For context, the study as a whole: The cohort comprised about 33 healthy Belgian adults, 9 CMV seropositive and 24 CMV seronegative. To replicate a published TCR-based CMV serostatus classifier, the study sequenced CD4+ memory TCRbeta repertoires from a Belgian cohort whose cytomegalovirus serostatus was known.

The Quick-DNA Microprep Kit was used to extract genomic DNA from the sorted cells. Amplification of TCRbeta DNA was done with the immunoSEQ hsTCRbeta kit, following the protocol from the manufacturer. An Illumina MiSeq instrument was used to sequence the TCRbeta libraries. In the source study's methods: Once out-of-frame sequences had been removed, 2 million to 2.5 million distinct TCRbeta sequences were left, which works out to an average of about 67,000 per individual. Each individual was scored using the number of 150 to 200 previously reported CMV-associated TCRbeta sequences that the individual carried and the total number of productive distinct TCRbeta sequences. A beta-binomial model was reimplemented in Python, and random forests from scikit-learn, run with default parameters, were trained on data from the US cohort. Classifier performance on the Belgian cohort was summarized as median AUC with percentile confidence intervals over 10,000 bootstrap iterations. The source is immuneACCESS, and TCRdb retained only in-frame sequences with V and J called. Part of the clones is not carried over; for the studies checked, unresolved V genes explain less than half of this, and the remainder is unexplained. V and J calls and clone size follow that table, whereas D and trimming were derived from the DNA. A total of about 29,000 clones appear in this sample, 70% to 80% of them only once. The ten largest account for around 0.66% of the sample.

The study at large found these results: For CMV serostatus prediction, a median bootstrapped AUC of about 0.96 was reached with the original framework, and a median bootstrapped AUC of about 0.89 was reached with a US-trained random forest. Results were interpreted as suggesting that the CMV-associated TCR signature is largely present in the CD4+ memory repertoire. The original-framework classifier achieved a median bootstrapped AUC of about 0.95 with a 95% CI of 0.76-1.00 on the Belgian cohort. Among the roughly 160 previously reported CMV-associated TCRbeta sequences, 65 to 85 showed up in the CD4+ memory repertoires, with each one found in between one and five individuals. Unlike the original study, which covered naive and memory CD4+ and CD8+ populations, the Belgian study sequenced only CD4+CD45RO+ memory cells.

This clone turned up a few times. The specificity of this receptor is unknown. Nothing much larger sits one base from this clone, and base qualities are not available. The CDR3 has 16 amino acids, counting the end cysteine and phenylalanine. The entry retains the CDR3 DNA only, 48 bases that are in frame from base 1. The CDR1 and CDR2 encoded by the germline V gene (reference sequence) are SGHNT and YYREEE. V and J lose 4 bases and 1 base, and a span of 16 bases separates them. A FACSAria II was used to sort memory CD4+ T cells, defined as single viable CD3+CD4+CD8-CD45RO+ cells. CMV serostatus was determined with a Roche Elecsys assay detecting serum IgG against CMV pp150, pp28, p38 and p52. Following thawing, total CD4+ T cells were enriched through positive selection using CD4 magnetic microbeads. The samples came from a separate study whose specific focus was interrogating the CD4+ T cell memory repertoire. Following standard operating procedures, peripheral blood mononuclear cells were isolated and cryopreserved, while serum was kept at -80 degrees C. The staining relied on CD3-PerCP (BW264/56), CD4-APC (RPA-T4), CD45RO-PE (UCHT1) and CD8-Pacific Orange (3B5) antibodies, and Sytox blue was used to exclude non-viable cells.

The sequence derives from an adult in good health and CMV-seronegative. Sample: memory CD4+ T cells from blood. The receptor chain draws on TRBV5-4 and TRBJ2-3, and the D gene may be TRBD1, 8 bases matching. The base sequence is TGTGCCAGCAGCGAAATTACAGGGGGGGGCACAGATACGCAGTATTTT. Its product reads: CASSEITGGGTDTQYF.